A few counts support the clone carrying this T cell receptor beta chain. Its antigen is not known. The CDR3 totals 17 residues. The germline V gene has CDR1 MGHRA and CDR2 YSYEKL. Trimming at V came to 1 base and at J to 4 bases, leaving 6 bases not matched to a gene. The protocol was immunoSEQ multiplex PCR, while the TCRdb copy is restricted to in-frame clones and leaves out a portion. The sample holds 130,000 or so clones, around 86% seen once. These data belong to a study of T cell responses to AZD1222 COVID-19 vaccine. General study results and limits: The number of AZD1222 recipients seropositive at baseline was only six. The donors showed a predominance of white British ancestry and of females, with possible underestimation of clonal diversity. An increase in Spike-specific TCR breadth and depth was observed after two AZD1222 doses.

The chain couples TRBV4-1 to TRBJ2-4, with 11 bases aligning to TRBD2. The receptor was isolated from an adult who received the AZD1222 COVID-19 vaccine. Specimen: peripheral blood, collected 28 days after the second AZD1222 dose. CDR3 sequence reads: CASSQVPIAGGKNIQYF. The CDR3 DNA reads as TGCGCCAGCAGCCAAGTTCCGATAGCGGGGGGGAAAAACATTCAGTACTTC.